This T cell receptor (beta chain) is from a study of T cell repertoires in cytomegalovirus infection. On the study more broadly: The study used recently identified HLA-C-restricted and well-studied HLA-B-restricted CMV epitopes. In public TCR beta signatures, there were indications of both CMV infection and matching HLA type. Findings and caveats of the study: Dominant in the ex vivo response were TCR beta clonotypes restricted by HLA-C and specific for CMV.

As concerns this clonotype: What it recognizes is unknown.

TCRdb independently ran MiXCR on the reads; one entry per CDR3 protein. This table has roughly 800,000 distinct CDR3 sequences, roughly 29% appearing once. Trimming removed 3 bases at V and 4 bases at J, with 8 bases between. The CDR3 length is 13 residues. Germline CDR1 is MNHEY and CDR2 is SVGEGT. Sequenced here: cultured CD8+ T cells from PBMCs, sampled from culture after CMV antigen stimulation. V is TRBV6-2 or TRBV6-3 and J is TRBJ2-3, with D perhaps matching TRBD1 or TRBD2 (6 bases each). The clonotype was recovered from a human donor in good health (CMV status not recorded). Some clones in this sample may be carry-over from other donors' samples. CDR3 loop: CASSYGGPDTQYF. The DNA of the CDR3 is TGTGCCAGCAGTTATGGGGGGCCAGATACGCAGTATTTT.